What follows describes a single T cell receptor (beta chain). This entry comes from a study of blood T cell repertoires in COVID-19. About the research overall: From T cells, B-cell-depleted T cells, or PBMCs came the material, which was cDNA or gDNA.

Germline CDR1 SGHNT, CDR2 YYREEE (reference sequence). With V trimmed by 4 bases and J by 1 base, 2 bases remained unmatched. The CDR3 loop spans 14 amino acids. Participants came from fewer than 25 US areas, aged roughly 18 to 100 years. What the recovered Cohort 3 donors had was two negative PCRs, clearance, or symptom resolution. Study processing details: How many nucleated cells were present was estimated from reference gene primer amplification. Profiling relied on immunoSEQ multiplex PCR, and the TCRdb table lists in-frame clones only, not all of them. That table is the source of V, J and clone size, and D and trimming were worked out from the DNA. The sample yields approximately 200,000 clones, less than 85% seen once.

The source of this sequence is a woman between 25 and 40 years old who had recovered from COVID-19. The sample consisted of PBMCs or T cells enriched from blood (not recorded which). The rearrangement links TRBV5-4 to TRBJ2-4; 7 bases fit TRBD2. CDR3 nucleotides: TGTGCCAGCAGCCGGGGGGAGGCCAAAAACATTCAGTACTTC. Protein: CASSRGEAKNIQYF.